This entry is about one T cell receptor beta chain. Its antigen is still unknown. One base away there is no much larger clone; base qualities are not given. CDR1 and CDR2, looked up from the germline V gene, are ENHRY and SYGVKD. V lost 0 bases and J lost 3 bases, and the count of bases not matched to a germline gene is 12. The CDR3 numbers 19 residues from cysteine through phenylalanine. CDR3 DNA is the only sequence kept; it has 57 bases, read in frame from the first base. The data stem from a study of T-cell reconstitution after alpha-beta-depleted transplantation in children (TCRdb year 2016). About the full investigation: Using TCR repertoire profiling, the study quantitatively followed how T-cell immune reconstitution unfolded in children after TCRalphabeta/CD19-depleted allogeneic hematopoietic cell transplantation. Broad study findings and their caveats: Over subsequent months, a decline in hyperexpanded clone frequencies was noted, and after one year, T-cell counts and TCRbeta diversity were mostly ascribed to newly produced T cells. In some patients, the high TCRbeta diversity seen at day 60 was put down to recipient T cells and intrathymic progenitors that had survived conditioning. The apparently early recovery of alphabetaT-cell counts about two months after transplant reportedly depended on only several hundred rapidly expanded clones that came from non-depleted graft cells.

The library came from PCR. The sequencing machine was an Illumina HiSeq 2500. TCR library preparation used molecular barcoding, with unique molecular identifiers applied to normalize quantification of the TCRbeta repertoire. TCRdb reprocessed the public reads (quality trimming at Q25 with fastp, clone calling with MiXCR) and kept in-frame beta chains. Entries that share a CDR3 protein sequence are merged under the most common genes and DNA. For this sample the table gives about a million distinct CDR3 sequences, of which about 26% were detected only once. The top ten clones comprise about 28% of the sample. The intended sense of this specimen's treatment or condition label: allogeneic hematopoietic cell transplantation with graft depleted of TCRalphabeta T cells and CD19 B cells. The children who served as transplant recipients had been given grafts of TCRalphabeta/CD19-depleted allogeneic hematopoietic cells.

The chain joins TRBV10-3 to TRBJ2-1; a stretch of 9 junction bases matches TRBD2. The sequence was obtained from a boy under two years old who had a stem cell transplant for SCID, so the T cells may come from the graft donor. This specimen was PBMCs, mostly from graft donor cells, taken 360 days after TCRalphabeta/CD19-depleted stem cell transplant. The base sequence is TGTGCCATCAGTGAGTCGTCCGAAACGCGGGGGGGTCACTACAATGAGCAGTTCTTC. Its coded protein is CAISESSETRGGHYNEQFF.